This T cell receptor (beta chain) came from a study of T-cell reconstitution after alpha-beta-depleted transplantation in children. Study outcomes and limitations: In some patients, recipient T cells and intrathymic progenitors surviving conditioning explained high day-60 diversity. Expanded graft clones numbering several hundred reportedly gave rise to alpha-beta T cells about two months after transplant. T-cell counts and diversity were attributed mostly to newly produced T cells one year after transplant.

This clonotype has at least ten counts. Its antigen is not identified. The TCRbeta library was prepared with unique molecular identifiers. TCRdb ran MiXCR on the PCR reads and lists one entry per CDR3 protein. The repertoire holds 90,000 to 100,000 distinct CDR3 sequences, about a quarter seen once, with over 20% in the top ten. This CDR3 spans 19 amino acids. CDR1 and CDR2 from the germline V gene are SGHTA and FQGNSA. V gave up 0 bases and J gave up 3 bases; unmatched junction bases: 15. Here the sequenced sample was PBMCs, taken before TCRalphabeta/CD19-depleted stem cell transplant. This TCR came from a boy younger than 10 with acute lymphoblastic leukemia, due to receive a stem cell transplant. J is TRBJ2-7 and V is TRBV7-2; 9 nucleotides match TRBD2. The CDR3 loop is CASSLAKIKTSGAHYEQYF. The CDR3 DNA reads TGTGCCAGCAGCTTAGCGAAAATTAAGACTAGCGGAGCCCACTACGAGCAGTACTTC.